The 28 T cell receptor beta chains listed next were all sequenced from one sample in a study of memory CD4+ T cells and cytomegalovirus serostatus. Measured with immunoSEQ multiplex PCR; TCRdb has only the in-frame clones, and not every one. The data contain under 45,000 clones, around 78% of them singletons. Single viable CD3+CD4+CD8-CD45RO+ cells were sorted as the memory CD4+ T cells. The sequenced sample consisted of memory CD4+ T cells from blood. These receptor sequences come from an adult in good health and CMV-seronegative.

The gene calls are TRBV6-5 and TRBJ1-6; weak D call: TRBD1 (6 bases). This CDR3 contains 16 residues. V lost 0 bases and J 5 bases, leaving 11 bases between the germline ends. Germline V gene lookup returns CDR1 MNHEY and CDR2 SVGAGI. The chain's CDR3 is CASSYSSRGNNSPLHF. The CDR3 bases are TGTGCCAGCAGTTACTCGAGCAGGGGCAATAATTCACCCCTCCACTTT.

The CDR3 sequence: CSVERGTLDGYTF. The CDR3 DNA is TGCAGCGTTGAAAGGGGGACACTGGATGGCTACACCTTC. This chain links TRBV29-1 with TRBJ1-2; maybe TRBD1 (6 bases). The CDR3 totals 13 residues. CDR1 is SQVTM, CDR2 ANQGSEA, per germline. V was shortened by 2 bases and J by 6 bases, with 13 bases between the two germline ends. Based on the CDR3 plus reference TRBV29-1 and TRBJ1-2, the full variable domain is SAVISQKPSRDICQRGTSLTIQCQVDSQVTMMFWYRQQPGQSLTLIATANQGSEATYESGFVIDKFPISRPNLTFSTLTVSNMSPEDSSIYLCSVERGTLDGYTFGSGTRLTVV.

CDR3 DNA sequence: TGTGCCAGCATCCTTGGGGGGACAAGGCAGCCCCAGCATTTT. This gives the protein CASILGGTRQPQHF. The chain carries TRBV6-1 and TRBJ1-5, with D possibly being TRBD1 (6 bases). Germline V gives CDR1 MNHNS, CDR2 SASEGT. This CDR3 is 14 amino acids long. Trimming left V 7 bases short and J 7 bases short, with 17 bases between.

The rearrangement uses TRBV29-1 and TRBJ1-1, with D possibly being TRBD1 (6 bases). The CDR3 totals 13 residues. The V end was cut by 6 bases, the J end by 2 bases, with 13 bases between. Germline V CDR1 and CDR2: SQVTM, ANQGSEA. The CDR3: CSVKDGGNTEAFF. Written as DNA, the CDR3 is TGCAGCGTAAAGGATGGGGGCAACACTGAAGCTTTCTTT.

The gene calls are TRBV5-4 and TRBJ2-3, with D perhaps matching TRBD1 (5 bases). With 3 bases removed from V and 0 bases from J, the gap between germline ends came to 11 bases. CDR1 is SGHNT, CDR2 YYREEE, per germline (reference sequence). The CDR3 totals 15 residues. The CDR3 loop is CASSYRQSSTDTQYF. The DNA of the CDR3 is TGTGCCAGCAGCTACCGACAGTCTAGCACAGATACGCAGTATTTT.

The rearrangement uses TRBV2 and TRBJ1-1, with no clear D. The CDR3 runs 15 residues. Per the germline V gene, CDR1 is SNHLY and CDR2 is FYNNEI. V lost 3 bases to trimming and J lost 3 bases, with 14 bases between them. The CDR3 region is CASSESSSPYTEAFF. CDR3 sequence (DNA): TGTGCCAGCAGTGAGTCCAGTTCCCCCTACACTGAAGCTTTCTTT.

The CDR3 loop reads CASSPVRGAGSLSEQYF. CDR3 coding DNA: TGTGCCAGCAGCCCCGTTCGGGGAGCAGGGAGTCTCTCCGAGCAGTACTTC. This chain connects TRBV5-6 to TRBJ2-7; either TRBD1 or TRBD2 may fit D (5 bases each). The CDR3 has 17 amino acids. Trimming stripped 4 bases from V and 6 bases from J, with 26 bases between. Germline V gives CDR1 SGHDT, CDR2 YYEEEE.

This clone was counted only a few times. The gene calls are TRBV6-1 and TRBJ1-1, with D tentatively TRBD1 (6 bases). This CDR3 is 13 amino acids long. Germline loops: CDR1 MNHNS, CDR2 SASEGT. Trimming shortened V by 9 bases and J by 2 bases, and 13 bases separated the two germline ends. The CDR3, as DNA: TGTGCCAGTCAAAGAGGGGGTAACACTGAAGCTTTCTTT. It specifies CASQRGGNTEAFF.

The rearrangement joins TRBV10-3 to TRBJ1-5; D possibly corresponds to TRBD1 (6 bases). This CDR3 contains 13 residues. Germline CDR1 ENHRY, CDR2 SYGVKD. Trimming stripped 10 bases from V and 3 bases from J, with 13 bases between. The DNA of the CDR3 is TGTGCCACCGGCGGACAGTCCAATCAGCCCCAGCATTTT. Protein sequence: CATGGQSNQPQHF.

The CDR3 protein is CASIPPGARTEAFF. CDR3 in DNA: TGTGCCAGCATCCCCCCGGGGGCACGCACTGAAGCTTTCTTT. The V call is TRBV6-6, the J call TRBJ1-1; D is perhaps TRBD1 (6 bases). The germline V gene has CDR1 MNHNY and CDR2 SVGAGI (reference sequence). The CDR3 covers 14 residues. Trimming pared 7 bases from V and 4 bases from J, leaving 16 bases between.

V is TRBV6-5 and J is TRBJ1-6, with 7 bases aligning to TRBD1. This CDR3 region has 15 residues. Losses at the gene ends were 6 bases for V and 7 bases for J; bases not matched to a gene: 9. Germline CDR1 reads MNHEY; CDR2 reads SVGAGI. The CDR3 loop reads CASSPAQGRNSPLHF. The CDR3 nucleotides read TGTGCCAGCAGCCCCGCACAGGGGAGGAATTCACCCCTCCACTTT.

By share, this clone ranks as medium-sized. V and J are TRBV30 and TRBJ1-1; perhaps TRBD1 as D (6 bases). The V and J ends lost 4 bases and 0 bases respectively, with 12 bases between them. The length of the CDR3 is 14 residues. Germline values: CDR1 GTSNPN, CDR2 SVGIG (reference sequence). The CDR3: CAWTGATMNTEAFF. The CDR3 bases are TGTGCCTGGACGGGGGCTACTATGAACACTGAAGCTTTCTTT.

V usage is TRBV10-3 and J usage is TRBJ1-1; D may be TRBD1 (6 bases). The CDR3 has 14 residues. Germline V lookup: CDR1 ENHRY, CDR2 SYGVKD. V was shortened by 6 bases and J by 1 base, with 12 bases between the two germline ends. CDR3 region: CAISPRDKNTEAFF. The DNA of the CDR3 is TGTGCCATCAGCCCCCGGGACAAGAACACTGAAGCTTTCTTT.

The chain joins TRBV5-6 to TRBJ2-3, with D possibly TRBD1 on 6 matching bases. The V end lost 3 bases, the J end lost 2 bases, and 13 bases lay between the germline ends. CDR3 size: 15 residues. CDR1 and CDR2 from the germline V gene are SGHDT and YYEEEE. DNA of the CDR3: TGTGCCAGCAGCTACAGGGTGGGGGTCACAGATACGCAGTATTTT. Translation gives CASSYRVGVTDTQYF. The full variable domain, in which reference TRBV5-6 and TRBJ2-3 provide the parts outside the CDR3, is DAGVTQSPTHLIKTRGQQVTLRCSPKSGHDTVSWYQQALGQGPQFIFQYYEEEERQRGNFPDRFSGHQFPNYSSELNVNALLLGDSALYLCASSYRVGVTDTQYFGPGTRLTVL.

The genes are TRBV7-9 and TRBJ1-1; 8 nucleotides align to TRBD1. V lost 0 bases and J lost 11; bases outside the gene matches: 8. Germline CDR1 is SEHNR and CDR2 is FQNEAQ (reference sequence). This CDR3 spans 14 amino acids. CDR3 region: CASSLATDREDAFF. The CDR3 DNA follows: TGTGCCAGCAGCTTAGCCACGGACAGGGAGGATGCTTTCTTT.

This clone came up once. The chain joins TRBV2 to TRBJ2-4; the D is unclear. Between the trimmed V and J ends, which lost 3 bases and 0 bases, there was a span of 9 bases. The CDR3 has 15 residues. Germline CDR1 SNHLY, CDR2 FYNNEI. The CDR3 DNA reads TGTGCCAGCAGTGAGACCGAACTAGCCAAAAACATTCAGTACTTC. Translated: CASSETELAKNIQYF.

The chain uses TRBV7-6 and TRBJ2-1, with 9 bases identical to TRBD2. This CDR3 has 16 amino acids. Looked up from germline, CDR1 is SGHVS and CDR2 is FNYEAQ. V lost 5 bases to trimming and J lost 6 bases; unmatched junction nucleotides: 11. This CDR3 is CASSPYGAGGTNEQFF. Here the CDR3 DNA reads TGTGCCAGCAGCCCGTACGGCGCGGGGGGGACCAATGAGCAGTTCTTC.

The count of this clone is one. The chain employs TRBV11-3 and TRBJ2-1; D may be TRBD1 (5 bases). The germline V gene encodes CDR1 SGHNT and CDR2 YENEEA. Trimming stripped 0 bases from V and 10 bases from J, with 7 bases between. The CDR3 consists of 12 residues. The CDR3 protein is CASSLDGAEQFF. As DNA, the CDR3 is TGTGCCAGCAGCTTAGATGGGGCCGAGCAGTTCTTC. Drawing the rest from reference TRBV11-3 and TRBJ2-1, the complete variable domain is EAGVVQSPRYKIIEKKQPVAFWCNPISGHNTLYWYLQNLGQGPELLIRYENEEAVDDSQLPKDRFSAERLKGVDSTLKIQPAELGDSAVYLCASSLDGAEQFFGPGTRLTVL.

The CDR3 nucleotides read TGCGCCAGCAGCCAAAAAACCAGGGGCGATGAGCAGTTCTTC. The encoded protein is CASSQKTRGDEQFF. The rearrangement uses TRBV4-1 and TRBJ2-1, with D possibly TRBD1 on 6 matching bases. Germline V CDR1 and CDR2: MGHRA, YSYEKL. The CDR3 covers 14 residues. V lost 2 bases and J lost 8, with 13 bases in between.

The V gene is TRBV19, the J gene TRBJ1-2; D might be TRBD1 (5 bases). CDR1 and CDR2 from the germline V gene are LNHDA and SQIVND (reference sequence). V lost 2 bases to trimming and J lost 5 bases, with 21 bases between them. This CDR3 has 17 residues. The CDR3 bases are TGTGCCAGTAGTATACAGGGCGCGGGACGTCCGGGGTATGGCTACACCTTC. It encodes CASSIQGAGRPGYGYTF.

The chain is built from TRBV15 and TRBJ2-1; D is unresolved. Germline V gene data show CDR1 as LNHNV and CDR2 as YYDKDF (reference sequence). The CDR3 has 15 amino acids. With 5 bases removed from V and 3 bases from J, the gap between germline ends came to 14 bases. CDR3 sequence (DNA): TGTGCCACCAGCTCCCCCGCGGACGGCTACAATGAGCAGTTCTTC. Encoded protein: CATSSPADGYNEQFF.

This chain links TRBV6-5 with TRBJ1-6; possible D gene TRBD1, 5 bases. Trimming took 2 bases from V and 10 from J, leaving 18 bases between them. Germline V lookup: CDR1 MNHEY, CDR2 SVGAGI. CDR3 length equals 16 residues. The CDR3 DNA is TGTGCCAGCAGTTACGAGCAGGGCCGAAGGGGCTCACCCCTCCACTTT. This codes for CASSYEQGRRGSPLHF.

V and J are TRBV19 and TRBJ1-2; D unclear. In germline, CDR1 is LNHDA, CDR2 SQIVND (reference sequence). V lost 3 bases to trimming and J lost 7 bases, with 15 bases between them. This CDR3 spans 14 amino acids. The CDR3 sequence is CASSIVSPGLGYTF. Here the CDR3 DNA reads TGTGCCAGTAGTATCGTTTCCCCTGGGCTTGGCTACACCTTC.

CDR3 sequence reads: CASSKEREQFF. The CDR3 nucleotides are TGTGCCAGTAGTAAGGAGAGGGAGCAGTTCTTC. The chain uses TRBV19 and TRBJ2-1; D ambiguous. V was pared by 4 bases and J by 10 bases, with 8 bases between. CDR3 size: 11 residues. Germline V CDR1 and CDR2: LNHDA, SQIVND (reference sequence).

This CDR3 reads CASSAIQGGLDNEQFF. DNA of the CDR3: TGTGCCAGCAGTGCCATACAGGGAGGCTTAGACAATGAGCAGTTCTTC. The rearrangement links TRBV6-4 to TRBJ2-1; the D gene could be TRBD1 or TRBD2 (6 bases each). The germline V gene encodes CDR1 MRHNA and CDR2 SNTAGT. CDR3 length: 16 residues. V lost 4 bases and J lost 5, with 18 bases in between.

The rearrangement uses TRBV5-1 and TRBJ2-5; 13 bases line up with TRBD2. Germline-derived CDR1 and CDR2 are SGHRS and YFSETQ. V lost 4 bases to trimming and J lost 2 bases; unmatched junction nucleotides: 8. This CDR3 contains 17 residues. The CDR3 region is CASSLRLAGGGQETQYF. DNA for the CDR3: TGCGCCAGCAGCCTTCGACTAGCGGGGGGAGGGCAAGAGACCCAGTACTTC.

The CDR3 bases are TGTGCCAGCCGGACAGGGGGCAAGACAGATACGCAGTATTTT. Translating gives CASRTGGKTDTQYF. The chain has TRBV6-5 and TRBJ2-3; 11 bases are a match to TRBD1. Germline values: CDR1 MNHEY, CDR2 SVGAGI. V was clipped by 8 bases and J by 3 bases; unmatched bases: 4. This CDR3 region has 14 residues.

The chain recombines TRBV6-6 with TRBJ1-1; 7 bases agree with TRBD1. Trimming took 9 bases from V and 0 from J; bases not matched to a gene: 4. The CDR3 runs 13 residues. The germline CDR1 and CDR2 sequences are MNHNY and SVGAGI (reference sequence). In DNA, the CDR3 is TGTGCCAGTAACAGGGGTATGAACACTGAAGCTTTCTTT. The encoded protein is CASNRGMNTEAFF.